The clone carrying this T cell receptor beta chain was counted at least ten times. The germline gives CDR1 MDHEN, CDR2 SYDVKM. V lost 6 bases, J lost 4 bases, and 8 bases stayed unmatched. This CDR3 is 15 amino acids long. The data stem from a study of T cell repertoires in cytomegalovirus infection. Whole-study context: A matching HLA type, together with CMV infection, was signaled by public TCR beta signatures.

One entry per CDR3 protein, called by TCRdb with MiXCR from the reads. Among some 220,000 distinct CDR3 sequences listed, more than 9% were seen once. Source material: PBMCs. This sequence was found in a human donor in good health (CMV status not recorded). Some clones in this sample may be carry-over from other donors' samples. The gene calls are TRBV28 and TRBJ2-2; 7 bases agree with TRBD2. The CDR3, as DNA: TGTGCCAGCAGAACGGGGGGTCAATCCACCGGGGAGCTGTTTTTT. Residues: CASRTGGQSTGELFF.